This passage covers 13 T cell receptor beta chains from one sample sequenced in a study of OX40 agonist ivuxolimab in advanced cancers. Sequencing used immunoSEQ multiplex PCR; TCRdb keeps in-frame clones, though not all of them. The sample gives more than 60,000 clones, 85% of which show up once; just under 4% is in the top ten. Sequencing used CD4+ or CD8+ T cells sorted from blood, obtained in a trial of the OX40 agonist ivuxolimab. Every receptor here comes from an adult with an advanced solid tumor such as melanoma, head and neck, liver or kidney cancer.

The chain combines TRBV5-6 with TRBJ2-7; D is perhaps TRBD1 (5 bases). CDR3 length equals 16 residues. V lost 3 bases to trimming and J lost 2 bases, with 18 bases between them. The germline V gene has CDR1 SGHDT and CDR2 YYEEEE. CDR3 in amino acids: CASSYLGAALTYEQYF. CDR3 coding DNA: TGTGCCAGCAGCTATCTAGGGGCAGCGCTCACCTACGAGCAGTACTTC.

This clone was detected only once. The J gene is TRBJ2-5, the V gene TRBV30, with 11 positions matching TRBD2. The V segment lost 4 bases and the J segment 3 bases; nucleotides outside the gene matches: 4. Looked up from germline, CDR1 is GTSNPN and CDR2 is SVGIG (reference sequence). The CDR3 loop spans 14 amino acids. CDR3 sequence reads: CAWTIAGGEETQYF. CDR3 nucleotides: TGTGCCTGGACTATAGCGGGAGGGGAAGAGACCCAGTACTTC. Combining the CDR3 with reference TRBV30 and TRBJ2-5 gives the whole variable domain SQTIHQWPATLVQPVGSPLSLECTVEGTSNPNLYWYRQAAGRGLQLLFYSVGIGQISSEVPQNLSASRPQDRQFILSSKKLLLSDSGFYLCAWTIAGGEETQYFGPGTRLLVL.

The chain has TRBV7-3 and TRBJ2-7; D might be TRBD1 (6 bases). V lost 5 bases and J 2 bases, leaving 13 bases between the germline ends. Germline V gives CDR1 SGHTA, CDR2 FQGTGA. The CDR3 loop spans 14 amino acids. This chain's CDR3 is CASSLNRVAYEQYF. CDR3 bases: TGTGCCAGCAGCCTTAACAGGGTCGCCTACGAGCAGTACTTC.

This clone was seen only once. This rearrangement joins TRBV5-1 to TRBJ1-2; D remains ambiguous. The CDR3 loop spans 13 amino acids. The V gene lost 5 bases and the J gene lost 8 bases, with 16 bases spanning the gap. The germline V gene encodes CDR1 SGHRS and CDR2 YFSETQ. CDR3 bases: TGCGCCAGCAGTTTCGAGGGCGCGGGAGGCTACACCTTC. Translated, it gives CASSFEGAGGYTF.

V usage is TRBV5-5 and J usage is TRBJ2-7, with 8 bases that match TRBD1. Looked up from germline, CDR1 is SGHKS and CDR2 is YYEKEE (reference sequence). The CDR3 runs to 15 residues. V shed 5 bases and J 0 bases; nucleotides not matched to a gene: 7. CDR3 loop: CASSTGTGFSYEQYF. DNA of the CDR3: TGTGCCAGCAGTACCGGGACAGGATTCTCCTACGAGCAGTACTTC.

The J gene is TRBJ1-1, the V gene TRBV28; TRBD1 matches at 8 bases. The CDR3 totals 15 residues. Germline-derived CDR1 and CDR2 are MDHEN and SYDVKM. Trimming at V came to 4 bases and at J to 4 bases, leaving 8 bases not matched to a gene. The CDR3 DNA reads TGTGCCAGCAGTTCCTATCACGACAGGGGCACTGAAGCTTTCTTT. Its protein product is CASSSYHDRGTEAFF.

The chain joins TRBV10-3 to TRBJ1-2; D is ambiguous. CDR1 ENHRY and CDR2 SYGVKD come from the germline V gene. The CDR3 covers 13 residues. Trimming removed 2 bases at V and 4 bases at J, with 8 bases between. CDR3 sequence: CAISENRFYGYTF. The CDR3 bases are TGTGCCATCAGTGAGAACAGATTCTATGGCTACACCTTC.

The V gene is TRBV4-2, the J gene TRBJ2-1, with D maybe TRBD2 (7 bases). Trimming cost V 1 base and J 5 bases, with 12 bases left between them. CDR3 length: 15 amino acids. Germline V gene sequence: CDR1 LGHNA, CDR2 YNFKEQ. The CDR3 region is CASSQAGGPNNEQFF. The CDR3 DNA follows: TGTGCCAGCAGCCAAGCGGGGGGCCCTAACAATGAGCAGTTCTTC.

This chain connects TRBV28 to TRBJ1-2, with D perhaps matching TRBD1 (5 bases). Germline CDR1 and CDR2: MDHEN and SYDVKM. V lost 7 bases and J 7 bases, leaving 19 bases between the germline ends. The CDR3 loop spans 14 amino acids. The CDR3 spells CASKLVGDPGGYTF. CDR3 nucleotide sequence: TGTGCCAGCAAATTAGTGGGGGATCCGGGTGGCTACACCTTC.

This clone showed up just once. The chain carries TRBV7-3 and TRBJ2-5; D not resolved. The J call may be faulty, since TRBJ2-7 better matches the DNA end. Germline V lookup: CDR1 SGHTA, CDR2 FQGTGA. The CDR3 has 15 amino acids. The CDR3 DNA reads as TGTGCCAGCAGCTTATCCCCAGGAGAACACTACGAGCAGTACTTC. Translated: CASSLSPGEHYEQYF.

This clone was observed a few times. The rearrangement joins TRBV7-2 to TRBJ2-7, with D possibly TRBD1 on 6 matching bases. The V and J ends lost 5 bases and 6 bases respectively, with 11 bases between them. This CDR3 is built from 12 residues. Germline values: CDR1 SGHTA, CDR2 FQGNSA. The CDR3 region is CASSRPGVEQYF. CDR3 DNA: TGTGCCAGCAGCCGCCCAGGGGTCGAGCAGTACTTC. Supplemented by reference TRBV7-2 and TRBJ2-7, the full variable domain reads GAGVSQSPSNKVTEKGKDVELRCDPISGHTALYWYRQSLGQGLEFLIYFQGNSAPDKSGLPSDRFSAERTGGSVSTLTIQRTQQEDSAVYLCASSRPGVEQYFGPGTRLTVT.

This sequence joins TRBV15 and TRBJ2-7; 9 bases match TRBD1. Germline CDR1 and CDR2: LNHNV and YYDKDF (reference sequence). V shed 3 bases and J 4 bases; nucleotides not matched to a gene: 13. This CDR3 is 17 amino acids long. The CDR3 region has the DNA TGTGCCACCAGCAGGGGGGCTGGAACAGGGGGCGTTTACGAGCAGTACTTC. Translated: CATSRGAGTGGVYEQYF.

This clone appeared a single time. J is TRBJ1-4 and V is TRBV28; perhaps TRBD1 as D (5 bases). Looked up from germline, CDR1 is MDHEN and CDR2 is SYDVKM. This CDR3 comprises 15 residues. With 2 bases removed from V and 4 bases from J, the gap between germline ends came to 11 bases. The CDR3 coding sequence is TGTGCCAGCAGTTTAGTTTCAGGGTTTAATGAAAAACTGTTTTTT. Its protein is CASSLVSGFNEKLFF. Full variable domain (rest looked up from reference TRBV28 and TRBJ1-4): DVKVTQSSRYLVKRTGEKVFLECVQDMDHENMFWYRQDPGLGLRLIYFSYDVKMKEKGDIPEGYSVSREKKERFSLILESASTNQTSMYLCASSLVSGFNEKLFFGSGTQLSVL.